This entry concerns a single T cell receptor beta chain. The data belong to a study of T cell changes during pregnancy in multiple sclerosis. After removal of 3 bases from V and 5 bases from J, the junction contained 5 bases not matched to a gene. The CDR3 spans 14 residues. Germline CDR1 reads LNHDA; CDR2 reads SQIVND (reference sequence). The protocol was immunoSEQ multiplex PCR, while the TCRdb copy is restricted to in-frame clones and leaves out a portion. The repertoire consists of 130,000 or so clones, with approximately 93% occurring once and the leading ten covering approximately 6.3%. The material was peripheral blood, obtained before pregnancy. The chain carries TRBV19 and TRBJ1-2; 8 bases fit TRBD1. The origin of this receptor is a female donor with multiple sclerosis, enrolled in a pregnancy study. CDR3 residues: CASSMTGVGYGYTF. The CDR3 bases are TGTGCCAGTAGTATGACAGGGGTTGGGTATGGCTACACCTTC. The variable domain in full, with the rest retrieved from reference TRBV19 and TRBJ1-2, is DGGITQSPKYLFRKEGQNVTLSCEQNLNHDAMYWYRQDPGQGLRLIYYSQIVNDFQKGDIAEGYSVSREKKESFPLTVTSAQKNPTAFYLCASSMTGVGYGYTFGSGTRLTVV.